This TCR beta chain was obtained from a study of blood T cell repertoires in COVID-19. The wider study: PBMCs, B-cell-depleted T cells, or T cells provided the cDNA or gDNA that made up the material.

Assignment of participants to cohorts was predicated upon participant-reported clinical history. The germline gives CDR1 LGHDT, CDR2 YNNKEL (reference sequence). The ends were cut back, 1 base at V and 6 bases at J, with 6 bases in the middle. This CDR3 has 13 residues. Produced via immunoSEQ multiplex PCR; TCRdb's table is partial and in-frame only. The sample consists of over 250,000 clones, roughly nine tenths of them appearing once. Sequenced input: PBMCs or T cells enriched from blood (not recorded which). The receptor was isolated from a man aged 55 to 70 who had recovered from COVID-19. This chain uses TRBV3-1 (or the pseudogene TRBV3-2) with TRBJ2-2, with D unresolved. CDR3: CASSQVSSGELFF. CDR3 coding DNA: TGTGCCAGCAGCCAAGTAAGCTCCGGGGAGCTGTTTTTT.